This is a list of T cell receptor beta chains from one sample in a study of PD-L1 blockade in urothelial cancer. Clones were sequenced by immunoSEQ multiplex PCR, and TCRdb holds only the in-frame ones, with some missing. The table includes roughly 84,000 clones, 82% detected once. The sequences come from PBMCs, collected around atezolizumab (anti-PD-L1) treatment. These receptors were taken from a man aged 65-85 years with urothelial cancer. Both conserved end residues are part of each CDR3. Each record gives: D gene, J gene, clone size, V gene, CDR3 protein, CDR3 DNA. A D gene is named only where the DNA matches it firmly. The listing skips clone size in some rows; elsewhere it reads once, few, many or a size class.

d_call: TRBD1; j_call: TRBJ1-1; clone_size: -; v_call: TRBV6-6; cdr3_aa: CASPRRQGLNTEAFF; cdr3_nt: TGTGCCAGCCCTAGGCGACAGGGCCTGAACACTGAAGCTTTCTTT
d_call: -; j_call: TRBJ2-3; clone_size: -; v_call: TRBV7-6; cdr3_aa: CASRGARTDTQYF; cdr3_nt: TGTGCCAGCAGGGGAGCGCGAACAGATACGCAGTATTTT
d_call: TRBD1; j_call: TRBJ1-1; clone_size: -; v_call: TRBV7-2; cdr3_aa: CASRLDREEAFF; cdr3_nt: TGTGCCAGCAGACTGGACAGGGAAGAAGCTTTCTTT
d_call: -; j_call: TRBJ1-2; clone_size: -; v_call: TRBV4-3; cdr3_aa: CASSQDQAYGYTF; cdr3_nt: TGCGCCAGCAGCCAAGATCAGGCCTATGGCTACACCTTC
d_call: -; j_call: TRBJ2-7; clone_size: -; v_call: TRBV6-1; cdr3_aa: CASSVRESYEQYF; cdr3_nt: TGTGCCAGCAGTGTTCGAGAGTCTTACGAGCAGTACTTC
d_call: -; j_call: TRBJ2-3; clone_size: once; v_call: TRBV7-2; cdr3_aa: CASSFKETGTQYF; cdr3_nt: TGTGCCAGCAGCTTTAAAGAAACCGGTACGCAGTATTTT
d_call: TRBD1; j_call: TRBJ2-5; clone_size: -; v_call: TRBV6-1; cdr3_aa: CASRKGAQYQETQYF; cdr3_nt: TGTGCCAGCAGAAAGGGGGCGCAGTACCAAGAGACCCAGTACTTC
d_call: -; j_call: TRBJ1-5; clone_size: -; v_call: TRBV18; cdr3_aa: CASSPQSGNQPQHF; cdr3_nt: TGTGCCAGCTCACCACAATCAGGGAATCAGCCCCAGCATTTT
d_call: -; j_call: TRBJ2-7; clone_size: -; v_call: TRBV30; cdr3_aa: CAWSRRVGGTYEQYF; cdr3_nt: TGTGCCTGGAGCCGCCGAGTCGGAGGGACCTACGAGCAGTACTTC
d_call: TRBD2; j_call: TRBJ2-3; clone_size: once; v_call: TRBV30; cdr3_aa: CAWSRLAGATDTQYF; cdr3_nt: TGTGCCTGGAGCCGGCTAGCGGGGGCCACAGATACGCAGTATTTT
d_call: -; j_call: TRBJ2-1; clone_size: -; v_call: TRBV11-1; cdr3_aa: CASSSGRDYNEQFF; cdr3_nt: TGTGCCAGCAGCTCCGGGCGGGACTACAATGAGCAGTTCTTC
d_call: -; j_call: TRBJ2-5; clone_size: -; v_call: TRBV7-9; cdr3_aa: CASSLESVGETQYF; cdr3_nt: TGTGCCAGCAGCTTAGAGTCTGTCGGAGAGACCCAGTACTTC
d_call: -; j_call: TRBJ2-5; clone_size: -; v_call: TRBV4-2; cdr3_aa: CASSQGTSQETQYF; cdr3_nt: TGTGCCAGCAGCCAAGGGACTTCTCAAGAGACCCAGTACTTC
d_call: -; j_call: TRBJ1-2; clone_size: many; v_call: TRBV27; cdr3_aa: CASSLSAQNGYTF; cdr3_nt: TGTGCCAGCAGTTTGTCAGCACAGAATGGCTACACCTTC
d_call: -; j_call: TRBJ2-7; clone_size: -; v_call: TRBV10-1; cdr3_aa: CASSESRLAGEQYF; cdr3_nt: TGCGCCAGCAGTGAGTCGAGATTAGCAGGGGAGCAGTACTTC
d_call: -; j_call: TRBJ2-7; clone_size: once; v_call: TRBV2; cdr3_aa: CASRATGYEQYF; cdr3_nt: TGTGCCAGCAGGGCGACGGGCTACGAGCAGTACTTC
d_call: TRBD1; j_call: TRBJ1-3; clone_size: -; v_call: TRBV19; cdr3_aa: CASSIGTGRHSGNTIYF; cdr3_nt: TGTGCCAGTAGTATAGGGACAGGGCGCCACTCTGGAAACACCATATATTTT
d_call: -; j_call: TRBJ1-4; clone_size: -; v_call: TRBV10-3; cdr3_aa: CAISEDRTTNEKLFF; cdr3_nt: TGTGCCATCAGTGAGGACAGAACAACTAATGAAAAACTGTTTTTT
d_call: -; j_call: TRBJ2-7; clone_size: -; v_call: TRBV10-2; cdr3_aa: CASSEGLGEQYF; cdr3_nt: TGCGCCAGCAGTGAGGGCCTCGGGGAGCAGTACTTC
d_call: TRBD1; j_call: TRBJ1-5; clone_size: -; v_call: TRBV27; cdr3_aa: CASSPRTGGSLGINQPQHF; cdr3_nt: TGTGCCAGCAGTCCCAGGACAGGGGGCTCCCTCGGAATCAATCAGCCCCAGCATTTT
d_call: TRBD2; j_call: TRBJ2-3; clone_size: -; v_call: TRBV7-2; cdr3_aa: CASSFITSGRPRTDTQYF; cdr3_nt: TGTGCCAGCAGCTTCATCACTAGCGGGAGGCCCCGCACAGATACGCAGTATTTT
d_call: -; j_call: TRBJ1-4; clone_size: -; v_call: TRBV6-6; cdr3_aa: CASSPTLNEKLFF; cdr3_nt: TGTGCCAGCAGTCCTACCCTGAATGAAAAACTGTTTTTT
d_call: -; j_call: TRBJ2-5; clone_size: -; v_call: TRBV7-7; cdr3_aa: CASSKGLDQETQYF; cdr3_nt: TGTGCTAGCAGCAAAGGACTGGACCAAGAGACCCAGTACTTC
d_call: TRBD1; j_call: TRBJ1-1; clone_size: -; v_call: TRBV6-5; cdr3_aa: CASSQQGSHTEAFF; cdr3_nt: TGTGCCAGCAGCCAACAGGGGTCGCACACTGAAGCTTTCTTT
d_call: -; j_call: TRBJ2-4; clone_size: -; v_call: TRBV2; cdr3_aa: CASSAGPKNIQYF; cdr3_nt: TGTGCCAGCAGTGCAGGGCCCAAAAACATTCAGTACTTC
d_call: -; j_call: TRBJ1-6; clone_size: -; v_call: TRBV19; cdr3_aa: CASSEQVNSPLHF; cdr3_nt: TGTGCCAGTAGTGAACAGGTTAATTCACCCCTCCACTTT
d_call: TRBD2; j_call: TRBJ2-1; clone_size: few; v_call: TRBV5-6; cdr3_aa: CASSQATSGNPYNEQFF; cdr3_nt: TGTGCCAGCAGCCAGGCGACTAGCGGGAATCCCTACAATGAGCAGTTCTTC
d_call: TRBD2; j_call: TRBJ2-1; clone_size: -; v_call: TRBV28; cdr3_aa: CASSVSGGNEQFF; cdr3_nt: TGTGCCAGCAGTGTCAGCGGGGGCAATGAGCAGTTCTTC
d_call: -; j_call: TRBJ1-1; clone_size: -; v_call: TRBV5-6; cdr3_aa: CASRKAARGDPEAFF; cdr3_nt: TGTGCCAGCAGAAAGGCGGCGCGGGGTGACCCTGAAGCTTTCTTT
d_call: -; j_call: TRBJ1-1; clone_size: -; v_call: TRBV5-4; cdr3_aa: CASSFGQGRVGTEAFF; cdr3_nt: TGTGCCAGCAGCTTTGGGCAGGGTCGGGTGGGCACTGAAGCTTTCTTT
d_call: -; j_call: TRBJ1-6; clone_size: -; v_call: TRBV7-2; cdr3_aa: CASSEVANSPLHF; cdr3_nt: TGTGCCAGCAGCGAGGTAGCTAATTCACCCCTCCACTTT
d_call: -; j_call: TRBJ2-1; clone_size: -; v_call: TRBV6-5; cdr3_aa: CASSFTIAVYNEQFF; cdr3_nt: TGTGCCAGCAGTTTCACGATAGCGGTTTACAATGAGCAGTTCTTC
d_call: -; j_call: TRBJ1-1; clone_size: -; v_call: TRBV27; cdr3_aa: CASSLYNRDPEAFF; cdr3_nt: TGTGCCAGCAGTTTATACAACAGGGATCCTGAAGCTTTCTTT
d_call: TRBD1; j_call: TRBJ1-1; clone_size: -; v_call: TRBV5-1; cdr3_aa: CASRSGGEGWTEAFF; cdr3_nt: TGCGCCAGCAGATCAGGGGGCGAGGGATGGACTGAAGCTTTCTTT
d_call: -; j_call: TRBJ2-2; clone_size: -; v_call: TRBV6-6; cdr3_aa: CASRTPRGNGELFF; cdr3_nt: TGTGCCAGCAGAACTCCTAGGGGGAACGGGGAGCTGTTTTTT
d_call: TRBD2; j_call: TRBJ2-7; clone_size: once; v_call: TRBV7-8; cdr3_aa: CASTYSGSMIYEQYF; cdr3_nt: TGTGCCAGCACGTATAGCGGGAGTATGATTTACGAGCAGTACTTC
d_call: -; j_call: TRBJ2-5; clone_size: -; v_call: TRBV7-8; cdr3_aa: CASSPLGQETQYF; cdr3_nt: TGTGCCAGCAGCCCCCTCGGGCAAGAGACCCAGTACTTC
d_call: TRBD1; j_call: TRBJ2-7; clone_size: -; v_call: TRBV20-1; cdr3_aa: CSAHRGYEQYF; cdr3_nt: TGCAGTGCTCACAGGGGCTACGAGCAGTACTTC
d_call: TRBD1; j_call: TRBJ2-3; clone_size: once; v_call: TRBV11-3; cdr3_aa: CASSLGGQGWTDTQYF; cdr3_nt: TGTGCCAGCAGCTTAGGGGGACAGGGGTGGACAGATACGCAGTATTTT
d_call: TRBD1; j_call: TRBJ1-3; clone_size: -; v_call: TRBV30; cdr3_aa: CAWTPRQGTDPGNTIYF; cdr3_nt: TGTGCCTGGACCCCTCGACAGGGAACAGACCCAGGAAACACCATATATTTT
d_call: TRBD2; j_call: TRBJ2-1; clone_size: -; v_call: TRBV18; cdr3_aa: CASSPPIFAGEDNEQFF; cdr3_nt: TGTGCCAGCTCACCACCCATCTTTGCGGGAGAAGACAATGAGCAGTTCTTC
d_call: TRBD2; j_call: TRBJ2-3; clone_size: -; v_call: TRBV30; cdr3_aa: CAWSVLAGVDTQYF; cdr3_nt: TGTGCCTGGAGTGTACTAGCGGGAGTGGATACGCAGTATTTT
d_call: -; j_call: TRBJ1-2; clone_size: -; v_call: TRBV27; cdr3_aa: CASSLAVGGNYYGYTF; cdr3_nt: TGTGCCAGCAGTTTAGCGGTAGGGGGTAACTACTATGGCTACACCTTC
d_call: -; j_call: TRBJ1-5; clone_size: -; v_call: TRBV4-2; cdr3_aa: CASSQAPDQPQHF; cdr3_nt: TGTGCCAGCAGCCAGGCCCCTGATCAGCCCCAGCATTTT
d_call: -; j_call: TRBJ1-1; clone_size: once; v_call: TRBV4-1; cdr3_aa: CASSQDEGGRTEAFF; cdr3_nt: TGCGCCAGCAGCCAAGATGAGGGGGGGCGGACTGAAGCTTTCTTT
d_call: TRBD1; j_call: TRBJ1-1; clone_size: -; v_call: TRBV19; cdr3_aa: CASSGQGNTEAFF; cdr3_nt: TGTGCCAGTAGTGGACAGGGGAACACTGAAGCTTTCTTT
d_call: TRBD2; j_call: TRBJ2-7; clone_size: -; v_call: TRBV5-4; cdr3_aa: CASSHSGREGYEQYF; cdr3_nt: TGTGCCAGCAGCCACTCTGGGAGGGAAGGCTACGAGCAGTACTTC